One and the same sample provided the 31 T cell receptor beta chains below, sequenced in a study of identical twins' blood T cells (dated by TCRdb to 2012 to 2015). The library was prepared using 5' RACE. The sequencing machine was an Illumina Genome Analyzer IIx. TCRdb applied fastp at Q25 and MiXCR to the public reads, then kept only in-frame beta chains. Merged by CDR3 protein, the rows form single entries marked with the most common genes and DNA. A total of a few hundred thousand distinct CDR3 sequences appear in this sample, roughly 30% of them only once. The ten largest clones add up to 6.1% of the sample. The material sequenced was PBMCs. The receptors shown here come from a woman between 18 and 55 years old in good health.

This clonotype was seen many times. V usage is TRBV6-6 and J usage is TRBJ2-3, with D perhaps TRBD1 or TRBD2 (5 bases each). Germline CDR1 and CDR2: MNHNY and SVGAGI (reference sequence). This CDR3 region has 16 residues. The V gene lost 2 bases and the J gene lost 7 bases, with 19 bases spanning the gap. The CDR3, as DNA: TGTGCCAGCAGTTACGGGGGAGCCTTACAACCTCATACGCAGTATTTT. Translating it yields CASSYGGALQPHTQYF.

The rearrangement uses TRBV27 and TRBJ2-1, with 8 positions matching TRBD2. The germline gives CDR1 MNHEY, CDR2 SMNVEV (reference sequence). With 2 bases clipped from V and 5 bases from J, the junction kept 11 bases outside the gene matches. CDR3 length: 17 residues. The CDR3 region is CASSLPPGTSRDNEQFF. The CDR3 nucleotides read TGTGCCAGCAGTTTACCCCCCGGGACTAGTAGGGACAATGAGCAGTTCTTC.

The rearrangement joins TRBV10-3 to TRBJ2-7; 7 positions agree with TRBD2. Germline CDR1 is ENHRY and CDR2 is SYGVKD. The CDR3 extends over 14 amino acids. V was clipped by 0 bases and J by 6 bases; unmatched bases: 5. This CDR3 is CAISESAGESEQYF. The CDR3, as DNA: TGTGCCATCAGTGAGTCGGCGGGAGAATCCGAGCAGTACTTC.

A few counts support this clonotype. The CDR3 loop is CASSLGGTPNTIYF. For the CDR3, the DNA is TGTGCCAGCAGCTTAGGCGGGACACCTAACACCATATATTTT. The V call is TRBV7-9, the J call TRBJ1-3; perhaps TRBD1 as D (6 bases). CDR3 length: 14 residues. The germline V gene has CDR1 SEHNR and CDR2 FQNEAQ (reference sequence). The germline V and J ends were trimmed by 1 base and 7 bases, with 11 bases remaining between them.

V and J are TRBV7-6 and TRBJ2-3; 7 nucleotides agree with TRBD2. Trimming at V came to 7 bases and at J to 1 base, leaving 5 bases not matched to a gene. Germline CDR1 is SGHVS and CDR2 is FNYEAQ. CDR3 size: 14 residues. The CDR3 sequence is CASNWGGRTDTQYF. The CDR3 region has the DNA TGTGCCAGCAACTGGGGGGGTCGCACAGATACGCAGTATTTT.

The V and J genes are TRBV6-5 and TRBJ2-7; D is undetermined. Per germline, CDR1 MNHEY and CDR2 SVGAGI. V gave up 11 bases and J gave up 0 bases, with 14 bases separating them. This CDR3 region has 13 residues. Here the CDR3 reads CAVLDRSSYEQYF. CDR3 in DNA: TGTGCCGTTTTGGACCGGAGCTCCTACGAGCAGTACTTC.

The chain is built from TRBV7-9 and TRBJ1-1; possible D gene TRBD1, 6 bases. V was pared by 2 bases and J by 3 bases, with 10 bases between. Per germline, CDR1 SEHNR and CDR2 FQNEAQ (reference sequence). CDR3 size: 14 residues. The CDR3 region has the DNA TGTGCCAGCAGCTTACAGGGGATGGACACTGAAGCTTTCTTT. This translates into CASSLQGMDTEAFF.

This chain joins TRBV19 and TRBJ1-1; D is perhaps TRBD1 (5 bases). Germline V gene sequence: CDR1 LNHDA, CDR2 SQIVND (reference sequence). The CDR3 contains 14 residues. V dropped 0 bases and J dropped 6 bases, with 11 bases sitting between them. This CDR3 reads CASSIDWGDAEAFF. In DNA form, the CDR3 reads TGTGCCAGTAGTATAGACTGGGGGGACGCTGAAGCTTTCTTT.

V and J are TRBV6-6 and TRBJ2-7; D unresolved. Germline V gene sequence: CDR1 MNHNY, CDR2 SVGAGI (reference sequence). CDR3 length: 13 residues. Between the trimmed V and J ends, which lost 6 bases and 5 bases, there was a span of 14 bases. The CDR3 here is CASRAQLDNEQYF. Written as DNA, the CDR3 is TGTGCCAGCAGAGCCCAGTTAGACAACGAGCAGTACTTC.

The rearrangement joins TRBV5-8 to TRBJ1-1, with 7 bases fitting TRBD1. The germline V gene has CDR1 SGHTS and CDR2 YDEGEE. The junction had 11 bases not matched to a gene; V was cut back by 0 bases and J by 0 bases. CDR3 length: 18 amino acids. This CDR3 reads CASSLGLKTGKLNTEAFF. DNA of the CDR3: TGTGCCAGCAGCTTGGGGTTGAAGACAGGGAAACTGAACACTGAAGCTTTCTTT.

In its sample, this clonotype was seen a few times. The CDR3 DNA reads TGCAGCGTTCAAACAGGGACTGGAAACACCATATATTTT. It translates to CSVQTGTGNTIYF. This rearrangement joins TRBV29-1 to TRBJ1-3, with a weak D call TRBD1 (6 bases). The CDR3 has 13 amino acids. Germline V lookup: CDR1 SQVTM, CDR2 ANQGSEA. Trimming left V 5 bases short and J 2 bases short, with 10 bases between.

In its sample, this clonotype was seen a few times. This sequence joins TRBV12-5 and TRBJ1-3; a possible D gene is TRBD1 (5 bases). This CDR3 is 16 amino acids long. With 1 base removed from V and 1 base from J, the gap between germline ends came to 11 bases. Germline lookup yields CDR1 LGHNT and CDR2 FRNRAP. The CDR3 region has the DNA TGTGCTAGTGGTTTGGCCTTGGGGGGATCTGGAAACACCATATATTTT. It encodes CASGLALGGSGNTIYF.

This clonotype came up a few times. This sequence joins TRBV12-3 or TRBV12-4 and TRBJ2-1, with TRBD2 identical over 11 bases. V lost 7 bases, J lost 9 bases, and 14 bases stayed unmatched. CDR3 length equals 16 residues. As DNA, the CDR3 is TGTGCCAGCATCCGGATTTTAGCGGGAGGGCCAGTTGAGCAGTTCTTC. It yields the protein CASIRILAGGPVEQFF.

In DNA, the CDR3 is TGTGCCAGCACTTACGGCGGTACTCTATACAATGAGCAGTTCTTC. Amino acids: CASTYGGTLYNEQFF. This chain uses TRBV2 with TRBJ2-1, with unresolved D. The germline CDR1 and CDR2 sequences are SNHLY and FYNNEI. The CDR3 is made up of 15 amino acids. Between the trimmed V and J ends, which lost 7 bases and 4 bases, there was a span of 17 bases.

This clonotype was detected many times. The rearrangement joins TRBV5-1 to TRBJ2-7; D not resolved. The CDR3 has 14 amino acids. Per germline, CDR1 SGHRS and CDR2 YFSETQ. V lost 0 bases, J lost 5 bases, and 12 bases lay in between. The CDR3 DNA is TGCGCCAGCAGCTTGGCACAGAATCCGAACGAGCAGTACTTC. Translated: CASSLAQNPNEQYF.

Details on this clonotype: Possible read error: a much larger clone is one base away. This sequence joins TRBV29-1 and TRBJ2-3; D is ambiguous. Trimming stripped 7 bases from V and 4 bases from J, with 18 bases between. This CDR3 contains 14 residues. The germline V gene has CDR1 SQVTM and CDR2 ANQGSEA. The CDR3 region is CSARLRIVADTQYF. The CDR3 DNA reads as TGCAGCGCCAGACTGAGGATTGTCGCAGATACGCAGTATTTT.

Concerning this clonotype itself: Given a much more abundant clone one base away, this may be a read error. The genes are TRBV29-1 and TRBJ2-2, with TRBD2 matching 8 bases. The CDR3 has 14 residues. CDR1 is SQVTM, CDR2 ANQGSEA, per germline. CDR3 DNA sequence: TGCAGCGCCGGGAGGGGGTCGAACACCGGGGAGCTGGTTTTT. It specifies CSAGRGSNTGELVF.

On this clonotype: A much more abundant neighbour one base away suggests this may be a read error. The chain joins TRBV5-6 to TRBJ1-2; D is ambiguous. With 6 bases removed from V and 4 bases from J, the gap between germline ends came to 19 bases. The CDR3 extends over 15 amino acids. Germline lookup yields CDR1 SGHDT and CDR2 YYEEEE. CDR3 region: CASTFFDWVLYGYTF. The CDR3 DNA reads as TGTGCCAGCACCTTCTTCGACTGGGTCCTCTATGGCTACACCTTC.

A few counts support this clonotype. The J gene is TRBJ2-7, the V gene TRBV20-1; D perhaps matches TRBD1 (6 bases). V shed 3 bases and J shed 5 bases, with 17 bases lying between them. CDR3 length equals 14 residues. CDR1 and CDR2 from the germline V gene are DFQATT and SNEGSKA (reference sequence). The CDR3 protein is CSASTLPGANEQYF. Written as DNA, the CDR3 is TGCAGTGCTAGTACGTTGCCAGGGGCGAACGAGCAGTACTTC.

This clonotype has a handful of counts. The chain is built from TRBV3-1 and TRBJ2-2; D gene ambiguous. Germline loops: CDR1 LGHDT, CDR2 YNNKEL (reference sequence). This CDR3 contains 15 residues. Trimming cost V 0 bases and J 2 bases, with 7 bases left between them. The CDR3 nucleotides are TGTGCCAGCAGCCAAGAGGGCGGTAACACCGGGGAGCTGTTTTTT. It specifies CASSQEGGNTGELFF.

This chain connects TRBV19 to TRBJ1-1; D not resolved. Trimming pared 4 bases from V and 1 base from J, leaving 13 bases between. The germline V gene encodes CDR1 LNHDA and CDR2 SQIVND (reference sequence). CDR3 length equals 15 residues. As DNA, the CDR3 is TGTGCCAGTAGTACATATGGGATGGGGAACACTGAAGCTTTCTTT. This sequence encodes CASSTYGMGNTEAFF.

CDR3 amino acids: CASSLTGPISYEQYF. The CDR3 region has the DNA TGTGCCAGCAGCTTGACAGGGCCGATTTCCTACGAGCAGTACTTC. The J gene is TRBJ2-7, the V gene TRBV7-8; the match to TRBD1 covers 7 bases. Germline-derived CDR1 and CDR2 are SGHVS and FQNEAQ. The CDR3 length is 15 residues. V shed 3 bases and J 1 base; nucleotides not matched to a gene: 6.

This clonotype appeared many times. The chain couples TRBV28 to TRBJ2-3; 10 bases are a match to TRBD2. V trimming: 6 bases; J trimming: 2 bases; junction bases outside the gene matches: 5. The CDR3 totals 15 residues. CDR1 MDHEN and CDR2 SYDVKM come from the germline V gene. CDR3 in DNA: TGTGCCAGCAGCCCTAGCGGGGGTCACACAGATACGCAGTATTTT. It is translated as CASSPSGGHTDTQYF.

This clonotype showed up just a few times. The genes are TRBV18 and TRBJ2-3; D remains ambiguous. The CDR3 contains 12 residues. Germline values: CDR1 KGHSH, CDR2 LQKENI. Trimming shortened V by 8 bases and J by 0 bases, and 6 bases separated the two germline ends. The DNA of the CDR3 is TGTGCCAGCGGCCACAGCACAGATACGCAGTATTTT. It yields the protein CASGHSTDTQYF. Full variable domain (missing parts from reference TRBV18 and TRBJ2-3): NAGVMQNPRHLVRRRGQEARLRCSPMKGHSHVYWYRQLPEEGLKFMVYLQKENIIDESGMPKERFSAEFPKEGPSILRIQQVVRGDSAAYFCASGHSTDTQYFGPGTRLTVL.

J is TRBJ1-6 and V is TRBV20-1; D ambiguous. This CDR3 is 14 amino acids long. The germline V gene has CDR1 DFQATT and CDR2 SNEGSKA (reference sequence). Trimming cost V 5 bases and J 7 bases, with 15 bases left between them. CDR3 DNA: TGCAGTGCTCGTCCCTTCGCTGTGAATTCACCCCTCCACTTT. Translated, it gives CSARPFAVNSPLHF.

This clonotype was detected a few times. The gene calls are TRBV18 and TRBJ1-1; 7 bases line up with TRBD1. Germline trimming cut 6 bases from V and 5 bases from J; bases unmatched to any gene: 9. Per the germline V gene, CDR1 is KGHSH and CDR2 is LQKENI. The CDR3 length is 14 residues. Here the CDR3 reads CASSVTGEETEAFF. The CDR3 coding sequence is TGTGCCAGCTCGGTAACAGGGGAGGAAACTGAAGCTTTCTTT.

This clonotype was found a few times. This sequence joins TRBV24-1 and TRBJ1-1; D might be TRBD1 (5 bases). CDR3 size: 12 residues. The V end was cut by 8 bases, the J end by 10 bases, with 16 bases between. Germline CDR1 reads KGHDR; CDR2 reads SFDVKD. CDR3 sequence (DNA): TGTGCCACCACCGTAGGGACCGGGAGAGCTTTCTTT. Encoded protein: CATTVGTGRAFF.

The chain joins TRBV19 to TRBJ2-1, with TRBD2 matching 13 bases. Germline V gives CDR1 LNHDA, CDR2 SQIVND (reference sequence). J lost 11 bases, V lost 3 bases, and 10 bases had no gene match. The CDR3 length is 16 residues. In DNA, the CDR3 is TGTGCCAGTAGTATGGGGACTAGCGGGATCCTCTCTAAGCAGTTCTTC. Translation gives CASSMGTSGILSKQFF.

This clonotype was seen more than once but under ten times. The chain joins TRBV7-2 to TRBJ1-1; D is unresolved. The germline V and J ends were trimmed by 5 bases and 2 bases, with 12 bases remaining between them. The CDR3 sequence is 14 residues long. Germline CDR1 reads SGHTA; CDR2 reads FQGNSA. CDR3 loop: CASSQEAGNTEAFF. The CDR3 nucleotides are TGTGCCAGCAGCCAAGAGGCGGGAAACACTGAAGCTTTCTTT.

V and J are TRBV12-3 or TRBV12-4 and TRBJ1-1, with D tentatively TRBD1 (5 bases). CDR3 size: 14 residues. Trimming removed 6 bases at V and 0 bases at J, with 11 bases between. This CDR3 is CASRSGLVNTEAFF. The DNA of the CDR3 is TGTGCCAGCAGGTCGGGACTAGTGAACACTGAAGCTTTCTTT.

This clonotype was counted a few times. The genes are TRBV5-1 and TRBJ1-2; no reliable D call. This CDR3 has 13 residues. Germline assignment: CDR1 SGHRS and CDR2 YFSETQ. V shed 0 bases and J shed 5 bases, with 8 bases lying between them. Here the CDR3 DNA reads TGCGCCAGCAGCTTGGCGCAGCCGTATGGCTACACCTTC. It yields the protein CASSLAQPYGYTF. Together with reference TRBV5-1 and TRBJ1-2, the CDR3 gives the full variable domain: KAGVTQTPRYLIKTRGQQVTLSCSPISGHRSVSWYQQTPGQGLQFLFEYFSETQRNKGNFPGRFSGRQFSNSRSEMNVSTLELGDSALYLCASSLAQPYGYTFGSGTRLTVV.